The rows below give T cell receptor beta chains drawn from one sample of a study of T cells expressing NK-cell markers. TCRdb re-analyzed the 5' RACE reads; it lists each CDR3 protein once, without DNA. The sample yields some 150,000 distinct CDR3 sequences, of which the top ten take up less than 40%. The sample was blood T cells: a sorted CD56 or NKG2C T cell subset, CD4+ or CD8+ T cells, or bulk PBMC T cells (not recorded which). All receptors come from a woman aged 50 to 60 in good health. The CDR3 runs from the conserved cysteine through the conserved F or W.

v_gene	j_gene	CDR3aa
TRBV19	TRBJ1-1	CASSTGARGDTEAFF
TRBV9	TRBJ2-1	CASSVFWDRGGEQFF
TRBV3-1	TRBJ2-1	CASSPKGGYNEQFF
TRBV20-1	TRBJ2-7	CSAGTGVGYEQYF
TRBV5-1	TRBJ1-1	CASQTGGGYTEAFF
TRBV5-6	TRBJ1-1	CASSYTGGEAFF
TRBV7-2	TRBJ2-1	CASSWTSSEQFF
TRBV7-9	TRBJ2-7	CASSLVVDEQYF
TRBV27	TRBJ2-5	CASSETGDRSWEETQYF
TRBV12-3/TRBV12-4	TRBJ2-7	CASSLGLSYEQYF
TRBV11-3	TRBJ2-3	CASSMGHSGDTQYF
TRBV5-4	TRBJ2-5	CASSEPNAGGRAGTQYF
TRBV6-1	TRBJ2-1	CASSVIGEEQFF
TRBV20-1	TRBJ2-1	CSAVTSGSDYNEQFF
TRBV20-1	TRBJ1-1	CSAVDRAYFPNTEAFF
TRBV3-1	TRBJ2-2	CASSQDLRNKPGELFF
TRBV13	TRBJ1-4	CASSLGMSNEKLFF
TRBV14	TRBJ2-1	CASSLPPGGAYNEQFF
TRBV7-3	TRBJ2-5	CASSLNLGRQETQYF
TRBV4-1	TRBJ1-4	CASSQPRDGNEKLFF